This T cell receptor (beta chain) was profiled in a study of cytomegalovirus exposure and HLA in healthy donors. The PCR had 60 Vbeta and 13 Jbeta primers. Sequencing was performed with immunoSEQ multiplex PCR; in TCRdb, only in-frame clones are kept and a portion is missing. This table holds over 150,000 clones, roughly 80% found once. CDR3 length: 13 amino acids. Germline-derived CDR1 and CDR2 are SQVTM and ANQGSEA. The ends were cut back, 4 bases at V and 0 bases at J, with 9 bases in the middle. This receptor was identified in a man aged 30-40 years in good health and CMV-seronegative. The chain couples TRBV29-1 to TRBJ1-1; D is undetermined. The sample comprised PBMCs. CDR3 sequence: CSVAWAMNTEAFF. CDR3 DNA sequence: TGCAGCGTTGCTTGGGCAATGAACACTGAAGCTTTCTTT.